This entry features one T cell receptor beta chain sequence. Antigen specificity is unknown. These data are taken from a study of shared clonotypes between healthy human individuals. Notes on the study in general: Generally, estimated richness proved larger in naive subsets than it did in memory subsets. Sampling included only blood; tissue repertoires likely differ. Sharing across four donors was seen in 4.5% to 5.5% of naive CD4 clonotypes.

Data came from immunoSEQ multiplex PCR; TCRdb stores just in-frame clones and leaves some out. The sample carries about 800,000 clones, approximately 96% recorded once. The length of the CDR3 is 14 residues. Germline trimming cut 5 bases from V and 8 bases from J; bases unmatched to any gene: 8. Germline V gives CDR1 SGHTA, CDR2 FQGTGA. Naive-designated CD8 cells lacked CD45RO, were positively enriched for CCR7, and omitted terminally differentiated effector memory CD45RA+ cells. Material: naive CD8+ T cells sorted from blood. The source is a man younger than 45 in good health. The chain has TRBV7-3 and TRBJ2-1, with 8 nucleotides matching TRBD2. The CDR3 DNA follows: TGTGCCAGCAGCCAAATAGCGGGGCTGGATGAGCAGTTCTTC. It encodes CASSQIAGLDEQFF.